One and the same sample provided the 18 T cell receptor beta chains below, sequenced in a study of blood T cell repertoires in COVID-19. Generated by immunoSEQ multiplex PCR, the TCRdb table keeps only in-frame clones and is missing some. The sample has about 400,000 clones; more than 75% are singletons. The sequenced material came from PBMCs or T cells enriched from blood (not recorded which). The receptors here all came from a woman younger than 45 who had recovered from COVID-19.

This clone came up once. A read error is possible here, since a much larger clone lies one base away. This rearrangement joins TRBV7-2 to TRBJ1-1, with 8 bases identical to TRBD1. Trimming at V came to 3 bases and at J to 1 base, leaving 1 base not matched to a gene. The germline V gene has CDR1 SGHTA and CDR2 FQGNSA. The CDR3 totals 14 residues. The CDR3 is CASSLGQANTEAFF. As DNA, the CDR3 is TGTGCCAGCAGCTTGGGACAGGCGAACACTGAAGCTTTCTTT.

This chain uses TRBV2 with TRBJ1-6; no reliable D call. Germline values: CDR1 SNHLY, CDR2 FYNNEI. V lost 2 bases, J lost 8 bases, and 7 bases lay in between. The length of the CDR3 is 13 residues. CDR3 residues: CASSERVDSPLHF. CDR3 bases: TGTGCCAGCAGTGAACGGGTGGATTCACCCCTCCACTTT.

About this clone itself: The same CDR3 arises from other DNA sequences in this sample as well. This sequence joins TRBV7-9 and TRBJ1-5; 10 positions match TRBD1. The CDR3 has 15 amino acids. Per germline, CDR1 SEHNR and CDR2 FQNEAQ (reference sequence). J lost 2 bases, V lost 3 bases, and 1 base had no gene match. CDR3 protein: CASSLGTGGNQPQHF. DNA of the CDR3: TGTGCCAGCAGCTTGGGGACAGGGGGCAATCAGCCCCAGCATTTT. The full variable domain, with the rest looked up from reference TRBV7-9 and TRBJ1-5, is DTGVSQNPRHKITKRGQNVTFRCDPISEHNRLYWYRQTLGQGPEFLTYFQNEAQLEKSRLLSDRFSAERPKGSFSTLEIQRTEQGDSAMYLCASSLGTGGNQPQHFGDGTRLSIL.

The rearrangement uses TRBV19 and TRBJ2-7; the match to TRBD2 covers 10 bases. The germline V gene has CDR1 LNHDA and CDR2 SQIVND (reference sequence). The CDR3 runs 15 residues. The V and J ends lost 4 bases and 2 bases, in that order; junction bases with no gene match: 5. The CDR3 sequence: CASSTSGRGPYEQYF. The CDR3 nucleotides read TGTGCCAGTAGTACAAGCGGGAGGGGCCCCTACGAGCAGTACTTC.

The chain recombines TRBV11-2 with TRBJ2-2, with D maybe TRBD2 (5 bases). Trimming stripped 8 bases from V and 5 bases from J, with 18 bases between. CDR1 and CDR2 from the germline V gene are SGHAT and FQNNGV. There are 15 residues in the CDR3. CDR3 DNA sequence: TGTGCCAGCGTCGACTTAGGATGGAGGACCGGGGAGCTGTTTTTT. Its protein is CASVDLGWRTGELFF. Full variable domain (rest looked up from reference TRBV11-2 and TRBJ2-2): EAGVAQSPRYKIIEKRQSVAFWCNPISGHATLYWYQQILGQGPKLLIQFQNNGVVDDSQLPKDRFSAERLKGVDSTLKIQPAKLEDSAVYLCASVDLGWRTGELFFGEGSRLTVL.

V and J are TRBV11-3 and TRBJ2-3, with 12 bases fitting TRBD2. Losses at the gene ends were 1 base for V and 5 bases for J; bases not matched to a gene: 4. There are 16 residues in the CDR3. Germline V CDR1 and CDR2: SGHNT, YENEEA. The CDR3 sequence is CASSLGLAGAEDTQYF. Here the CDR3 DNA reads TGTGCCAGCAGCTTAGGACTAGCGGGAGCGGAAGATACGCAGTATTTT.

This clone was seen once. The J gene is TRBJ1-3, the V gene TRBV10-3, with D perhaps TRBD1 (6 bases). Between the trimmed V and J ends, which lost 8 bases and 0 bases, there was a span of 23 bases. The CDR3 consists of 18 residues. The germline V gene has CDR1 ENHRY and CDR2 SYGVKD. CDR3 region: CAIGTGSGTPHSGNTIYF. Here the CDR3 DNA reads TGTGCCATCGGAACAGGCTCCGGGACACCCCACTCTGGAAACACCATATATTTT.

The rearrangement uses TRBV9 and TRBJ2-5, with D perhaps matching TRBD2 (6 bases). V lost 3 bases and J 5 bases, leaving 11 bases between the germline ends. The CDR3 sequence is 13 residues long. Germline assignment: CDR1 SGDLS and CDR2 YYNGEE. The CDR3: CASSARLGETQYF. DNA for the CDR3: TGTGCCAGCAGCGCGCGACTAGGTGAGACCCAGTACTTC.

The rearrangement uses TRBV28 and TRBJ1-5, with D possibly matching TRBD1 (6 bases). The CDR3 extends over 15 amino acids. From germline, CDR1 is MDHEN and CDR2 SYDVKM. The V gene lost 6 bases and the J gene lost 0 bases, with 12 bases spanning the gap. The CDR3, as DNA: TGTGCCAGCAGGCCAAGGGGGTATAGCAATCAGCCCCAGCATTTT. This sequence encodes CASRPRGYSNQPQHF.

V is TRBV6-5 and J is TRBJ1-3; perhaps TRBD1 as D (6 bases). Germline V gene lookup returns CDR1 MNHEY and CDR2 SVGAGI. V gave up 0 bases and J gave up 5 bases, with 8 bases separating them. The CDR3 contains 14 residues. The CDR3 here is CASSYSDSRNTIYF. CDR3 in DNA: TGTGCCAGCAGTTACTCGGACAGTCGAAACACCATATATTTT.

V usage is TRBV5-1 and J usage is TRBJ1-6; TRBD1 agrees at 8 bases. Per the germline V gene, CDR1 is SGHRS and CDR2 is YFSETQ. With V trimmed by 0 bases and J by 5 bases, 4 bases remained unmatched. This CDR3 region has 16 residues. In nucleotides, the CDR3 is TGCGCCAGCAGCTTGGGATGGACAGGGAATAATTCACCCCTCCACTTT. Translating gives CASSLGWTGNNSPLHF. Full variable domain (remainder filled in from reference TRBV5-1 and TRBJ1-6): KAGVTQTPRYLIKTRGQQVTLSCSPISGHRSVSWYQQTPGQGLQFLFEYFSETQRNKGNFPGRFSGRQFSNSRSEMNVSTLELGDSALYLCASSLGWTGNNSPLHFGNGTRLTVT.

Here the CDR3 DNA reads TGTGCCGCATACCGGACAGGGCAAGAGACCCAGTACTTC. It specifies CAAYRTGQETQYF. The chain carries TRBV28 and TRBJ2-5, with 8 bases aligning to TRBD1. CDR1 is MDHEN and CDR2 is SYDVKM in the germline V gene. V lost 11 bases, J lost 2 bases, and 7 bases stayed unmatched. This CDR3 comprises 13 residues.

The CDR3 coding sequence is TGCGCCAGCAGGCCCAATCCAGGGCCGACAGATACTAACTATGGCTACACCTTC. It yields the protein CASRPNPGPTDTNYGYTF. V gene TRBV5-1 combines with J gene TRBJ1-2; D perhaps matches TRBD1 (5 bases). Germline CDR1 reads SGHRS; CDR2 reads YFSETQ. The CDR3 length is 18 residues. Trimming shortened V by 5 bases and J by 0 bases, and 23 bases separated the two germline ends.

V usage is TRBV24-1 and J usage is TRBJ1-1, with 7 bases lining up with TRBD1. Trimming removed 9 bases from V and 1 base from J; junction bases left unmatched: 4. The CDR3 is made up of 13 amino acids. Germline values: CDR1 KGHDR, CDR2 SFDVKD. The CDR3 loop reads CATGDSRNTEAFF. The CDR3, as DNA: TGTGCCACCGGGGACAGCAGGAACACTGAAGCTTTCTTT.

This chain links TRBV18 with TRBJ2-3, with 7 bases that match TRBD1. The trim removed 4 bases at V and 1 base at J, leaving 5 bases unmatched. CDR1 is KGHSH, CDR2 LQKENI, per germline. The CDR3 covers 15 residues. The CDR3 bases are TGTGCCAGCTCACGAACAGGGGCCCGCACAGATACGCAGTATTTT. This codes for CASSRTGARTDTQYF.

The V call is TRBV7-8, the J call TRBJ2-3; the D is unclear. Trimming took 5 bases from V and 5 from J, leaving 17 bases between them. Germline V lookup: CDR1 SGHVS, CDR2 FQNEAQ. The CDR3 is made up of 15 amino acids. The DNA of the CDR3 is TGTGCCAGCAGCCCTACTCTAAGCGATGGAGATACGCAGTATTTT. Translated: CASSPTLSDGDTQYF.

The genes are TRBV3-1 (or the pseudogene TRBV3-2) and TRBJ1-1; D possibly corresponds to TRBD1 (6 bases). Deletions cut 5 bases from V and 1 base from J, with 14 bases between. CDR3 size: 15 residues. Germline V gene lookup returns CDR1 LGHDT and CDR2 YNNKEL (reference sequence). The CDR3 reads CASSTRGGTNTEAFF. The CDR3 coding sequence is TGTGCCAGCAGCACAAGAGGGGGTACGAACACTGAAGCTTTCTTT.

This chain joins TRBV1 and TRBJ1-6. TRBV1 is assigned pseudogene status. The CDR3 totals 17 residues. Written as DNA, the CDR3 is TGCACCAGCAGCCAAGATACCGGGGGAGGCTATAATTCACCCCTCCACTTT. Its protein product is CTSSQDTGGGYNSPLHF.